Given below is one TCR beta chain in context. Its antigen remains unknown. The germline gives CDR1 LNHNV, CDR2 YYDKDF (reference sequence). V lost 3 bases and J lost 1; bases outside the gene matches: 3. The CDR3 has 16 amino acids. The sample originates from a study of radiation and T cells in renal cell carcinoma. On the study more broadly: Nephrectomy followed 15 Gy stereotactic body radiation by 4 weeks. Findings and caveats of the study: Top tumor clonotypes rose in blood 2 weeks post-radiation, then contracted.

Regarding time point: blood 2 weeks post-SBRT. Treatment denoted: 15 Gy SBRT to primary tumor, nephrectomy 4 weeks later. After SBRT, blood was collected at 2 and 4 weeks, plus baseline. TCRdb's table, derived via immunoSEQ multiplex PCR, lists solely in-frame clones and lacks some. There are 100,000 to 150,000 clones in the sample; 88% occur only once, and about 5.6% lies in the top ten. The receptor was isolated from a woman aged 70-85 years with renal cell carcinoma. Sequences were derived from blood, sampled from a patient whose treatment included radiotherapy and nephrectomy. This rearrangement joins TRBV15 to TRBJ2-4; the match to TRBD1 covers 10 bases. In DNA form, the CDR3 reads TGTGCCACCAGCAGGAAGGGACAGGGGGCCAAAAACATTCAGTACTTC. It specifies CATSRKGQGAKNIQYF.